One and the same sample provided the 7 T cell receptor beta chains below, sequenced in a study of blood T cell repertoires in COVID-19. The table came from immunoSEQ multiplex PCR; TCRdb's copy has only in-frame clones and leaves some out. This repertoire shows about 210,000 clones, 80% to 90% found once; its top ten account for approximately 8%. The specimen sequenced was peripheral blood. The receptors come from a woman aged 50 to 65 with active or convalescent COVID-19.

CDR3 coding DNA: TGTGCCAGCAGCAAAGCGCTTATCACTAGCGGACATAGGAGCTCCTACAATGAGCAGTTCTTC. Translating gives CASSKALITSGHRSSYNEQFF. This chain links TRBV21-1 with TRBJ2-1; the D call TRBD2 from the table was never checked on the DNA. TRBV21-1 is a pseudogene. The CDR3 loop spans 21 amino acids.

This clone was seen once. This sequence joins TRBV24-1 and TRBJ2-7, with a tentative D call TRBD1 (5 bases). Per the germline V gene, CDR1 is KGHDR and CDR2 is SFDVKD. The CDR3 sequence is 12 residues long. With 7 bases removed from V and 2 bases from J, the gap between germline ends came to 8 bases. The CDR3 DNA reads TGTGCCACCAGCCAGGGTACCTACGAGCAGTACTTC. Its translation: CATSQGTYEQYF.

The chain links TRBV30 to TRBJ2-1, with 8 bases aligning to TRBD1. Trimming took 1 base from V and 3 from J; bases not matched to a gene: 2. Germline V CDR1 and CDR2: GTSNPN, SVGIG (reference sequence). CDR3 length equals 14 residues. CDR3 sequence: CAWSGDRGYNEQFF. CDR3 nucleotide sequence: TGTGCCTGGAGTGGAGACAGGGGCTACAATGAGCAGTTCTTC.

The chain combines TRBV11-2 with TRBJ1-4, with no clear D. The CDR3 extends over 14 amino acids. CDR1 and CDR2 (germline): SGHAT, FQNNGV. Between the trimmed V and J ends, which lost 5 bases and 5 bases, there was a span of 12 bases. CDR3: CASSGGRQNEKLFF. The CDR3 DNA is TGTGCCAGCAGCGGAGGCAGGCAAAATGAAAAACTGTTTTTT.

This clone was seen only a few times. The chain recombines TRBV19 with TRBJ2-1; 12 positions match TRBD2. The V gene end was trimmed by 4 bases and the J gene end by 6 bases; junction bases not matched to a gene: 7. The germline CDR1 and CDR2 sequences are LNHDA and SQIVND (reference sequence). The CDR3 runs 16 residues. CDR3 coding DNA: TGTGCCAGTAGTACCCGGACTAGCGGGGACCTCAATGAGCAGTTCTTC. Amino acid sequence: CASSTRTSGDLNEQFF.

The rearrangement links TRBV5-1 to TRBJ1-1; 7 positions match TRBD1. There are 17 residues in the CDR3. Unmatched junction bases numbered 13, after V lost 4 bases and J lost 1 base. Germline V CDR1 and CDR2: SGHRS, YFSETQ. CDR3 residues: CASSIGKGAHQNTEAFF. In nucleotides, the CDR3 is TGCGCCAGCAGCATAGGAAAGGGGGCGCATCAGAACACTGAAGCTTTCTTT.

This chain links TRBV4-1 with TRBJ1-4; possibly TRBD1 for D (5 bases). The CDR3 loop spans 18 amino acids. The germline V gene encodes CDR1 MGHRA and CDR2 YSYEKL. Trimming removed 3 bases at V and 0 bases at J, with 17 bases between. CDR3 amino acids: CASSQGKGSGATNEKLFF. The DNA for the CDR3 is TGCGCCAGCAGCCAGGGCAAGGGGTCGGGGGCAACTAATGAAAAACTGTTTTTT.